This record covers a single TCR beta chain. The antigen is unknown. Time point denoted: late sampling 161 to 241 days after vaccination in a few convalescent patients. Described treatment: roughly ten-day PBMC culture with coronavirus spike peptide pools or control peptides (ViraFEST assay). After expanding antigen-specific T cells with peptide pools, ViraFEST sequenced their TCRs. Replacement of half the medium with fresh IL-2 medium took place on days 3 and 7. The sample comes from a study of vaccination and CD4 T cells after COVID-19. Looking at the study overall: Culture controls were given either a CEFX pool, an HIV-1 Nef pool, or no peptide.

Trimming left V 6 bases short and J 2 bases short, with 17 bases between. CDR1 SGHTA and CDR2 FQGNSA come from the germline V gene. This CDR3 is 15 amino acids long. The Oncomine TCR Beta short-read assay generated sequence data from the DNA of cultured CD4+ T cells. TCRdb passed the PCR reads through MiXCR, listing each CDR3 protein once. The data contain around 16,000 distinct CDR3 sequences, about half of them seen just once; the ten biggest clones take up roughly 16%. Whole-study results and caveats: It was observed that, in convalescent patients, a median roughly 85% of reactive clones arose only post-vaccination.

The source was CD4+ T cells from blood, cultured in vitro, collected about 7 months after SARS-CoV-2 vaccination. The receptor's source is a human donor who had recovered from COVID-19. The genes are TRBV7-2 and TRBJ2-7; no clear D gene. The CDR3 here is CASSLRTVSPYEQYF. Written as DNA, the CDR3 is TGTGCCAGCAGTTTGAGGACGGTCAGCCCCTACGAGCAGTACTTC.